A single sample is the source of the 5 T cell receptor beta chains below, sequenced in a study of T-cell memory formation after mild COVID-19. TCRdb re-called the 5' RACE reads with MiXCR, one entry per CDR3 protein. The repertoire holds 470,000 or so distinct CDR3 sequences, with 15% to 25% as singletons. The sequencing input was PBMCs or a T cell subset sorted from them (not recorded which). The receptors originated from an adult woman who had mild COVID-19 (a few samples of this study predate the infection). Cell type and time point are not known.

This clonotype appeared a few times. This chain uses TRBV20-1 with TRBJ1-2, with D possibly matching TRBD1 (5 bases). The CDR3 extends over 16 amino acids. Trimming stripped 0 bases from V and 5 bases from J, with 19 bases between. Germline assignment: CDR1 DFQATT and CDR2 SNEGSKA (reference sequence). In nucleotides, the CDR3 is TGCAGTGCTAGAGATAGAGGAGCGCAGGGACCTTATGGCTACACCTTC. This translates into CSARDRGAQGPYGYTF.

This clonotype was counted between two and nine times. The chain combines TRBV24-1 with TRBJ2-1, with 10 bases that match TRBD2. CDR3 length equals 14 residues. Looked up from germline, CDR1 is KGHDR and CDR2 is SFDVKD. The ends lost 6 bases at V and 5 bases at J; junction bases unmatched: 3. CDR3 nucleotides: TGTGCCACCAGTAAAGGACTAGCGGACAATGAGCAGTTCTTC. Encoded protein: CATSKGLADNEQFF.

The sample holds a few counts of this clonotype. The CDR3 is CASSQDRQVNIQYF. The CDR3 DNA reads as TGTGCCAGCAGCCAAGATCGACAGGTGAACATTCAGTACTTC. The chain uses TRBV3-1 and TRBJ2-4; a weak D match, TRBD1 (6 bases). Germline V gene sequence: CDR1 LGHDT, CDR2 YNNKEL (reference sequence). V was trimmed by 0 bases and J by 7 bases, leaving 10 bases between them. The CDR3 has 14 amino acids.

This chain links TRBV3-1 with TRBJ1-3; D remains unclear. CDR1 is LGHDT and CDR2 is YNNKEL in the germline V gene (reference sequence). The CDR3 contains 14 residues. Deletions cut 4 bases from V and 0 bases from J, with 7 bases between. The CDR3 DNA follows: TGTGCCAGCAGCCGGGGTAACTCTGGAAACACCATATATTTT. As protein: CASSRGNSGNTIYF. The entire variable domain, with the rest obtained from reference TRBV3-1 and TRBJ1-3, is as follows: DTAVSQTPKYLVTQMGNDKSIKCEQNLGHDTMYWYKQDSKKFLKIMFSYNNKELIINETVPNRFSPKSPDKAHLNLHINSLELGDSAVYFCASSRGNSGNTIYFGEGSWLTVV.

Notes on this clonotype: This may stem from a read error, because a much larger clone lies one nucleotide away. This chain links TRBV20-1 with TRBJ2-5; D not certain. Germline CDR1 is DFQATT and CDR2 is SNEGSKA (reference sequence). V lost 3 bases and J lost 0, with 11 bases in between. The CDR3 is 14 residues long. CDR3 sequence: CSARARPDQETQYF. CDR3 in DNA: TGCAGTGCTAGGGCCCGACCGGACCAAGAGACCCAGTACTTC.